Given below is one T cell receptor (beta chain) in context. The target of this receptor is not known. No quality values exist for individual bases; no much larger clone is one base distant. The library was made by the immunoSEQ multiplex PCR assay. High-throughput TCR-beta CDR3 sequencing of genomic DNA from most patients was performed by Adaptive Biotechnologies. The study's own analysis went as follows. TCR sequencing data were retrieved from Adaptive's ImmunoSEQ software for some 19 patients, whereas a few other patients were processed with MiXCR and VDJtools. CDR3 nucleotide sequences shared by donor and recipient were removed because the origin of these sequences could not be assigned. To count as alloreactive, a clone needed at least 2-fold expansion over unstimulated cells and a minimum CFSE-low frequency of 0.002% (template counts) or 0.001% (read counts). Mappable clones were those detected in sequenced pre-transplant spleen, lymph node, or MLR CFSE-low populations of the donor or recipient. Cumulative frequency of alloreactive clones was calculated as a percentage of all sequences weighted by copy number. What TCRdb holds here is the immuneACCESS table cut down to in-frame rearrangements. Part of the clones is not present; checked against another copy, under half of the missing clones reflect an unresolved V gene, and the others are unexplained. V and J calls plus clone size are reproduced from that table; the DNA served to infer D and trimming. The sample yields 45,000 or so clones; over 75% were counted once. Approximately 4% of the sample is in the top ten clones.

This entry belongs to a study of graft-versus-host responses after intestinal transplantation (TCRdb year 2021). With respect to the entire study: The transplants that recipients received were multivisceral, liver-intestinal, or isolated intestinal. After intestinal transplantation, graft-versus-host and host-versus-graft alloreactive T cell clones were followed in the graft, circulation and bone marrow using bulk TCR-beta CDR3 sequencing. Alloreactive clones were identified by sequencing pre-transplant mixed lymphocyte reaction products and comparing them with unstimulated pre-transplant donor and recipient T cells. A cohort of 24 intestinal transplant recipients, including one retransplant, was enrolled, and a few patients lacking pretransplant specimens were excluded. A peak of at least 4% donor T cells among recipient peripheral blood mononuclear cells was the definition used for donor T cell macrochimerism. Rather than being sequenced by the commercial service, samples from three later patients were sequenced in-house on an Illumina MiSeq and processed with MiXCR. Anti-thymocyte globulin induction was given to all recipients, followed by maintenance tacrolimus and steroids for about 3 years. Paper-wide results and their limitations: GvH clones were detected in recipient bone marrow, and some appeared earlier in ileal mucosa or blood, consistent with an intestinal mucosal origin. High GvH to HvG T cell clonal ratios were observed in the allografts of patients with donor T cell macrochimerism. Early after transplant, peak levels of circulating GvH clones were found to be associated with declines in HvG clones. The conclusions were limited by the relatively low number and heterogeneity of the intestinal transplant patients.

Counted from cysteine to phenylalanine, this CDR3 has 18 amino acids. Solely the CDR3 DNA is kept, with 54 bases framed from the first base. Compared with germline, V lacks 0 bases and J lacks 2 bases; bases without a gene match: 11. As encoded in the germline V gene (reference sequence), CDR1 is SGHNT while CDR2 is YYREEE. Blood samples were collected up to 4 times in the first month after transplant and then at least monthly when available. This clonotype was sampled from a human patient who received an intestinal transplant, so some T cells may come from the graft donor. Material: PBMCs, obtained 524 days after transplant. The sequence is built from TRBV5-4 and TRBJ2-7; 10 middle bases align to TRBD2. The encoded CDR3 is CASSLGAGLAVPAYEQYF. The DNA is as follows: TGTGCCAGCAGCTTGGGGGCCGGACTAGCGGTTCCAGCCTACGAGCAGTACTTC.